This note documents a single TCR beta chain sequence. Its antigen is not known. Sequencing was performed with immunoSEQ multiplex PCR; in TCRdb, only in-frame clones are kept and a portion is missing. The sample has around 13,000 clones; roughly 78% are singletons. The data derive from a study of tumor-infiltrating lymphocytes in localized non-small cell lung cancer. Broader study findings: Different pieces of the same tissue went to different assays, confounding technical variation with intratumor heterogeneity. Not all patients were TCR sequenced, owing to tissue quantity. Tumors had more T cell infiltration than uninvolved lung, per TCRbeta sequencing and CD3 counts.

This TCR derives from a human donor with non-small cell lung cancer. What was sequenced was lung tumor tissue.

The CDR3: CSARRNDGYTF. The CDR3 region has the DNA TGCAGTGCTAGGAGGAATGATGGCTACACCTTC. This sequence joins TRBV20-1 and TRBJ1-2; D not resolved. This CDR3 has 11 amino acids. CDR1 is DFQATT, CDR2 SNEGSKA, per germline (reference sequence). The V and J ends lost 3 bases and 6 bases respectively, with 8 bases between them.